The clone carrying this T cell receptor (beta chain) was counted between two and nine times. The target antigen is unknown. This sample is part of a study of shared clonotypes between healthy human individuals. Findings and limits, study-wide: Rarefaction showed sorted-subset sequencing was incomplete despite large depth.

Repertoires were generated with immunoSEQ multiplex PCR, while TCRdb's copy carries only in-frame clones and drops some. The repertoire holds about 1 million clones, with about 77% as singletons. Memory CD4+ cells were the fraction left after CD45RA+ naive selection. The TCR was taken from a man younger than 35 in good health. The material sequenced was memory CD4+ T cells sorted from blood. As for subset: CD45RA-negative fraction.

For the CDR3, the DNA is TGTGCCAATTCGGACAGGTACTCCTACGAGCAGTACTTC. It specifies CANSDRYSYEQYF. This sequence joins TRBV2 and TRBJ2-7; 7 bases match TRBD1. After removal of 10 bases from V and 0 bases from J, the junction contained 6 bases not matched to a gene. CDR3 length: 13 amino acids. Germline CDR1 and CDR2: SNHLY and FYNNEI.